This T cell receptor beta chain was sequenced during a study of blood T cell repertoires in COVID-19. As for the study in general: From T cells, B-cell-depleted T cells, or PBMCs came the material, which was cDNA or gDNA.

This CDR3 is built from 15 residues. Germline assignment: CDR1 SGHNT and CDR2 YYREEE (reference sequence). V lost 3 bases, J lost 6 bases, and 5 bases stayed unmatched. Generated by immunoSEQ multiplex PCR, the TCRdb table keeps only in-frame clones and is missing some. The profile shows roughly 20,000 clones, 60% to 85% of them singletons. The chain links TRBV5-4 to TRBJ2-3; 12 bases agree with TRBD2. The clonotype comes from a man aged 55 to 70 with active COVID-19. Sequencing was done on a sample of peripheral blood. CDR3 residues: CASSSRLAGDDTQYF. The CDR3 DNA reads as TGTGCCAGCAGCTCTCGACTAGCGGGAGATGATACGCAGTATTTT. Full variable domain (rest looked up from reference TRBV5-4 and TRBJ2-3): ETGVTQSPTHLIKTRGQQVTLRCSSQSGHNTVSWYQQALGQGPQFIFQYYREEENGRGNFPPRFSGLQFPNYSSELNVNALELDDSALYLCASSSRLAGDDTQYFGPGTRLTVL.